The T cell receptor beta chain described here comes from a study of early T cells in non-severe SARS-CoV-2 infection. Study summary: Chains were not paired, and sequencing was done on bulk RNA from unsorted whole blood.

This CDR3 contains 14 residues. The germline V gene has CDR1 LNHDA and CDR2 SQIVND (reference sequence). With 4 bases clipped from V and 2 bases from J, the junction kept 2 bases outside the gene matches. This clonotype was counted between two and nine times. One entry per CDR3 protein, called by TCRdb with MiXCR from the 5' RACE reads. The sample yields about 64,000 distinct CDR3 sequences, more than 4% seen once. The chain carries TRBV19 and TRBJ1-2; 9 nucleotides line up with TRBD1. The sequence was obtained from an adult who was a healthcare worker with PCR-confirmed SARS-CoV-2 infection or an uninfected control (not recorded which). Sequenced material: whole blood. The CDR3 is CASSTQGANYGYTF. The DNA of the CDR3 is TGTGCCAGTAGTACACAGGGGGCCAACTATGGCTACACCTTC. The variable domain in full, completed from reference TRBV19 and TRBJ1-2, reads DGGITQSPKYLFRKEGQNVTLSCEQNLNHDAMYWYRQDPGQGLRLIYYSQIVNDFQKGDIAEGYSVSREKKESFPLTVTSAQKNPTAFYLCASSTQGANYGYTFGSGTRLTVV.